These T cell receptor beta chains were read from a single sample in a study of OX40 agonist ivuxolimab in advanced cancers. Assay used: immunoSEQ multiplex PCR; TCRdb lists only in-frame clones, some missing. The data hold fewer than 85,000 clones, with 80% to 90% observed a single time. Sequencing was performed on CD4+ or CD8+ T cells sorted from blood, taken in a trial of the OX40 agonist ivuxolimab. All receptors come from an adult with an advanced solid tumor such as melanoma, head and neck, liver or kidney cancer. The CDR3 runs from the conserved cysteine through the conserved F or W. D genes are given only for firm matches. Some rows mark clone size as missing; the rest say once, few, many or name a class of expanded clone.

abundance	v_gene	d_gene	j_gene	CDR3aa	CDR3nt
NA	TRBV10-3	NA	TRBJ2-3	CAIQSQRLSTDTQYF	TGTGCCATCCAATCCCAGAGACTTAGCACAGATACGCAGTATTTT
once	TRBV10-3	TRBD2	TRBJ2-2	CAISEGLELFF	TGTGCCATCAGTGAGGGACTAGAACTGTTTTTT
NA	TRBV19	TRBD2	TRBJ2-7	CASSTPSGISYEQYF	TGTGCCAGTAGTACCCCTAGCGGAATCTCCTACGAGCAGTACTTC
many	TRBV28	NA	TRBJ1-6	CASTPGHNSPLHF	TGTGCCAGCACTCCGGGACACAATTCACCCCTCCACTTT
NA	TRBV19	NA	TRBJ2-7	CASSVTRGDEQYF	TGTGCCAGTAGCGTCACTAGAGGGGACGAGCAGTACTTC
NA	TRBV5-1	NA	TRBJ2-1	CASSLMGLSDEQFF	TGCGCCAGCAGCTTGATGGGGCTAAGCGATGAGCAGTTCTTC
few	TRBV7-2	TRBD1	TRBJ1-1	CASSLSGQGTEAFF	TGTGCCAGCAGCTTATCGGGACAGGGGACTGAAGCTTTCTTT
NA	TRBV10-3	NA	TRBJ1-1	CAIKGNLNTEAFF	TGTGCCATCAAGGGGAACCTGAACACTGAAGCTTTCTTT
NA	TRBV7-2	NA	TRBJ1-5	CASSVAGGSGNQPQHF	TGTGCCAGCAGCGTTGCCGGGGGCTCGGGCAATCAGCCCCAGCATTTT
once	TRBV6-5	NA	TRBJ2-2	CASSYHSDRDRELFF	TGTGCCAGCAGTTACCATTCTGACCGGGACCGCGAGCTGTTTTTT
few	TRBV5-1	NA	TRBJ1-1	CASSLRGGDTEAFF	TGCGCCAGCAGCTTGAGGGGGGGAGACACTGAAGCTTTCTTT
NA	TRBV28	NA	TRBJ1-1	CATQRQYTEAFF	TGTGCTACCCAGAGACAGTACACTGAAGCTTTCTTT
NA	TRBV5-1	TRBD2	TRBJ2-7	CASSPAWGGGAYEQYF	TGCGCCAGCAGCCCCGCCTGGGGCGGGGGGGCCTACGAGCAGTACTTC
NA	TRBV2	TRBD1	TRBJ1-3	CASRDRGDTIYF	TGTGCCAGCAGGGACAGGGGTGACACCATATATTTT
NA	TRBV7-8	TRBD2	TRBJ2-5	CASSFGVLAGEETQYF	TGTGCCAGCAGCTTTGGGGTCCTAGCGGGGGAAGAGACCCAGTACTTC
NA	TRBV5-1	NA	TRBJ1-1	CASRDPGDTEAFF	TGCGCCAGCAGGGACCCAGGGGACACTGAAGCTTTCTTT
few	TRBV7-8	TRBD1	TRBJ1-2	CASSSRTGGVDYGYTF	TGTGCCAGCAGCTCCCGGACAGGGGGCGTTGACTATGGCTACACCTTC
NA	TRBV28	TRBD1	TRBJ1-2	CASSRITLGQDKGRVF	TGTGCCAGCAGTCGTATTACTTTGGGACAGGACAAAGGGAGGGTCTTC
NA	TRBV7-2	NA	TRBJ1-3	CASSLPGDGNTIYF	TGTGCCAGCAGCTTACCAGGGGACGGAAACACCATATATTTT
once	TRBV19	NA	TRBJ1-4	CASSSPRGDWDEKLFF	TGTGCCAGTAGTAGTCCGCGGGGTGATTGGGATGAAAAACTGTTTTTT
NA	TRBV6-6	TRBD1	TRBJ1-3	CASSYSKTGFGNTIYF	TGTGCCAGCAGTTACTCGAAGACAGGGTTTGGAAACACCATATATTTT
few	TRBV6-5	NA	TRBJ2-7	CASRPGGGPSYEQYF	TGTGCCAGCAGACCCGGAGGGGGTCCCTCCTACGAGCAGTACTTC
NA	TRBV7-9	NA	TRBJ1-1	CASSLGDTMNTEAFF	TGTGCCAGCAGCTTAGGTGACACCATGAACACTGAAGCTTTCTTT
NA	TRBV6-5	NA	TRBJ1-2	CASSYGGVRGYTF	TGTGCCAGCAGTTACGGGGGGGTCCGTGGCTACACCTTC
NA	TRBV2	NA	TRBJ2-7	CASNRVQSSYEQYF	TGTGCCAGCAATCGGGTCCAGAGCTCCTACGAGCAGTACTTC
NA	TRBV18	TRBD1	TRBJ2-3	CASSPGQGIDTQYF	TGTGCCAGCTCGCCGGGACAGGGAATAGATACGCAGTATTTT
NA	TRBV30	NA	TRBJ1-6	CAWRFGGAGSSPLHF	TGTGCCTGGAGATTCGGGGGGGCAGGGAGTTCACCCCTCCACTTT
NA	TRBV19	TRBD2	TRBJ2-1	CASSISAGGGQFF	TGTGCCAGTAGTATCTCCGCGGGGGGCGGGCAGTTCTTC
few	TRBV11-2	NA	TRBJ2-1	CASSLEPGPYNEQFF	TGTGCCAGCAGCTTAGAGCCGGGGCCCTACAATGAGCAGTTCTTC
NA	TRBV28	TRBD2	TRBJ2-7	CASSFSGGAYEQYF	TGTGCCAGCAGTTTTAGCGGGGGGGCCTACGAGCAGTACTTC
NA	TRBV7-6	TRBD1	TRBJ1-5	CASSLGGQKPQHF	TGTGCCAGCAGCTTAGGGGGACAGAAACCCCAGCATTTT
NA	TRBV7-2	NA	TRBJ1-6	CASSLTGGSDSYNSPLHF	TGTGCCAGCAGCTTAACAGGCGGAAGTGACTCCTATAATTCACCCCTCCACTTT
NA	TRBV5-6	TRBD1	TRBJ1-2	CASSSLWVGTGGNLYGYTF	TGTGCCAGCAGCTCCCTCTGGGTGGGGACAGGGGGCAACCTTTATGGCTACACCTTC
NA	TRBV30	NA	TRBJ2-3	CAWSVARTDTQYF	TGTGCCTGGAGTGTGGCGCGCACAGATACGCAGTATTTT
once	TRBV7-3	NA	TRBJ1-1	CASSQTPWDTEAFF	TGTGCCAGCAGCCAGACTCCCTGGGACACTGAAGCTTTCTTT
once	TRBV2	NA	TRBJ2-5	CASMVSRETQYF	TGTGCCAGCATGGTTAGCCGGGAGACCCAGTACTTC
NA	TRBV5-1	NA	TRBJ1-1	CASSLWGAQTEAFF	TGCGCCAGCAGCTTGTGGGGGGCTCAAACTGAAGCTTTCTTT
NA	TRBV28	NA	TRBJ2-1	CASLHPLSYNEQFF	TGTGCCAGTTTACACCCTCTCAGCTACAATGAGCAGTTCTTC
NA	TRBV7-2	NA	TRBJ1-5	CASSLGGGTWEPQHF	TGTGCCAGCAGCTTAGGAGGGGGAACCTGGGAGCCCCAGCATTTT
NA	TRBV7-2	NA	TRBJ2-3	CASRRGGPSTDTQYF	TGTGCCAGCAGAAGAGGGGGGCCCTCCACAGATACGCAGTATTTT
NA	TRBV7-9	NA	TRBJ2-5	CASRGEQETQYF	TGTGCCAGCAGGGGAGAACAAGAGACCCAGTACTTC
NA	TRBV11-2	TRBD2	TRBJ2-1	CASSLRSLAGGNNEQFF	TGTGCCAGCAGCTTAAGGTCGCTAGCGGGGGGGAACAATGAGCAGTTCTTC
NA	TRBV9	NA	TRBJ1-4	CASSVGGTSEKLFF	TGTGCCAGCAGCGTAGGAGGGACGAGTGAAAAACTGTTTTTT
NA	TRBV19	NA	TRBJ1-4	CASSPFQDEKLFF	TGTGCCAGTAGTCCCTTTCAGGATGAAAAACTGTTTTTT
NA	TRBV5-5	NA	TRBJ2-7	CASSFWSGARYEQYF	TGTGCCAGCAGCTTCTGGTCAGGGGCCCGCTACGAGCAGTACTTC
once	TRBV2	TRBD1	TRBJ1-6	CASGTGSLVSPLHF	TGTGCCAGCGGGACAGGGTCTCTTGTTTCACCCCTCCACTTT
NA	TRBV5-1	NA	TRBJ1-6	CASRPGMDSPLHF	TGCGCCAGCCGACCAGGGATGGATTCACCCCTCCACTTT
NA	TRBV11-2	NA	TRBJ1-5	CASSLDLGFSGNQPQHF	TGTGCCAGCAGCTTAGATCTAGGGTTTTCGGGGAATCAGCCCCAGCATTTT
NA	TRBV5-6	TRBD1	TRBJ1-2	CASSLHRGVYGYTF	TGTGCCAGCAGCTTACACAGGGGGGTCTATGGCTACACCTTC
NA	TRBV25-1	NA	TRBJ1-2	CASSLRGIGGYTF	TGTGCCAGCTCTCTAAGGGGGATCGGCGGCTACACCTTC
NA	TRBV19	TRBD1	TRBJ1-5	CASTPTGMSEEPQHF	TGTGCCAGTACCCCGACAGGGATGAGCGAGGAGCCCCAGCATTTT
once	TRBV21-1	NA	TRBJ1-2	CASSDDTFEIYGYTF	TGTGCCAGCAGCGACGACACCTTTGAGATCTATGGCTACACCTTC
once	TRBV19	TRBD1	TRBJ2-1	CASSMGQGLAGGVFF	TGTGCCAGTAGTATGGGACAGGGGTTGGCGGGGGGCGTATTCTTC